The 5 T cell receptor beta chains presented below share a single source sample, sequenced in a study of vaccination and CD4 T cells after COVID-19 (dated by TCRdb to the early 2020s). The sample's treatment or condition, from its label and the paper: approximately 9-day PBMC culture with coronavirus spike peptide pools or control peptides (ViraFEST assay). CD4+ T cells from unexposed donors were collected before the COVID-19 pandemic (2011-2018). No antigen has been identified for these receptors. Library preparation employed PCR. Data came from an Illumina iSeq 100. At the Johns Hopkins FTIC core, DNA from the cultured CD4+ T cells underwent TCR sequencing with the Oncomine TCR Beta short-read assay. The QIAamp micro DNA kit was used to extract genomic DNA from the cultured CD4+ T cells. TCRdb reworked the public reads: Q25 trimming with fastp, MiXCR clone assembly, productive beta chains retained. Each record represents a unique CDR3 protein, reported with the most common genes and DNA among its rows. This sample is represented by 9,000 to 10,000 distinct CDR3 sequences; more than 35% of them were singletons. The top ten hold roughly 15% of the sample.

Sequenced input: CD4+ T cells from blood, cultured in vitro. These receptor sequences come from a human donor in good health.

This clonotype was seen a single time. The chain has TRBV6-2 or TRBV6-3 and TRBJ1-5, with D possibly TRBD1 on 5 matching bases. CDR1 MNHEY and CDR2 SVGEGT come from the germline V gene. Trimming cost V 2 bases and J 0 bases, with 11 bases left between them. This CDR3 is 16 amino acids long. This CDR3 is CASSYVAGLSNQPQHF. The DNA for the CDR3 is TGTGCCAGCAGTTACGTGGCAGGGCTTAGCAATCAGCCCCAGCATTTT.

The chain has TRBV11-3 and TRBJ2-2, with TRBD2 matching 9 bases. V lost 5 bases and J lost 7; bases outside the gene matches: 2. The length of the CDR3 is 13 residues. CDR1 is SGHNT, CDR2 YENEEA, per germline. CDR3 sequence: CASSTSGFGELFF. CDR3 DNA: TGTGCCAGCAGCACTAGCGGGTTCGGGGAGCTGTTTTTT.

This chain connects TRBV4-1 to TRBJ2-1; D remains ambiguous. Per the germline V gene, CDR1 is MGHRA and CDR2 is YSYEKL. The CDR3 covers 12 residues. The V and J ends lost 3 bases and 5 bases respectively, with 5 bases between them. In DNA, the CDR3 is TGCGCCAGCAGCCACGAAAACAATGAGCAGTTCTTC. Translating it yields CASSHENNEQFF.

This chain links TRBV6-5 with TRBJ2-5; D is possibly TRBD2 (6 bases). V shed 2 bases and J shed 5 bases, with 12 bases lying between them. From germline, CDR1 is MNHEY and CDR2 SVGAGI. The CDR3 runs 14 residues. For the CDR3, the DNA is TGTGCCAGCAGTTACGGGACTCGCCTGGAGACCCAGTACTTC. This gives the protein CASSYGTRLETQYF.

J is TRBJ1-1 and V is TRBV6-1, with TRBD1 matching 7 bases. Germline trimming cut 6 bases from V and 2 bases from J; bases unmatched to any gene: 6. The CDR3 covers 14 residues. CDR1 MNHNS and CDR2 SASEGT come from the germline V gene. The CDR3 sequence: CASRASGGNTEAFF. The CDR3 region has the DNA TGTGCCAGCAGGGCGTCAGGGGGTAACACTGAAGCTTTCTTT.